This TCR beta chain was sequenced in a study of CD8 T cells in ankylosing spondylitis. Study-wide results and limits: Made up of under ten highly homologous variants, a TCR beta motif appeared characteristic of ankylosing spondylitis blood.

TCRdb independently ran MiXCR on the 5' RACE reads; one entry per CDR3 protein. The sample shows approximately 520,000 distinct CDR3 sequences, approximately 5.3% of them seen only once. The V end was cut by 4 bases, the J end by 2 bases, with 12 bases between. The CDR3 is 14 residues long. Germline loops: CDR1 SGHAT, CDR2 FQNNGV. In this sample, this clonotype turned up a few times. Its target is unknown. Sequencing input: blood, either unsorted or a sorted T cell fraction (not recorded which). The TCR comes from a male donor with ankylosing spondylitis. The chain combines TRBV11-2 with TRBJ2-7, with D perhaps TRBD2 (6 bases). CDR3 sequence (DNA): TGTGCCAGCAGCTCCCTCTGGAGGGCCTACGAGCAGTACTTC. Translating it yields CASSSLWRAYEQYF.